The sequence of this T cell receptor beta chain was determined in a study of cytomegalovirus exposure and HLA in healthy donors (dated by TCRdb to about 2017). As for the study more broadly: An earlier analysis of more than 550 of the donors reported approximately 300 Gb of sequence data and 95 million to 120 million unique TCR beta sequences obtained from around 170 million T cells. The study profiled the T cell repertoires of around 700 subjects by immunosequencing and related them to cytomegalovirus serostatus. Roughly 5 DR-DQ haplotypes were handled as single units for association and clustering, since linkage in the cohort was strong. The genetic ancestry cluster associated with self-reported Caucasian donors included around 76% of the 300 to 400 genotyped donors. High-throughput TCR immunosequencing, statistical association of individual TCRs with disease status, and machine learning were combined to predict cytomegalovirus infection status. Across approximately 400 genotyped donors of the cohort, an average of about 240,000 unique TCR beta nucleotide sequences per donor were sequenced, and 15% to 20% of those sequences were non-productive. Both class I and class II loci were covered by HLA typing, at four-digit resolution. Typing coverage differed by locus: A, B, C, DRB1 and DQB1 were typed in roughly 620-630 donors, DQA1 in approximately 520, DPA1 in over 600, and DPB1 in around 440. All discovery cohort repertoires had been generated using a single sequencing platform. A later genetic analysis used genome-wide SNP genotypes for about three fifths of the roughly 700 donors, treating that subset as a discovery cohort. To study patterns of TCR occurrence, a later analysis re-analyzed previously published TCR beta repertoires from 666 donors and added high-resolution HLA genotyping. An early release covering roughly 600 HLA-typed donors comprised roughly 300 gigabases of sequencing data and 85 million or so unique TCR sequences. In addition to the first cohort of approximately 670 subjects, a separate validation cohort of over 90 different subjects was used. To decide whether each TCR beta V gene segment behaved as functional or pseudogenic, an earlier analysis of some 540 of the donors relied on high-throughput TCR beta sequencing. The later analysis used no new phenotypic data to find candidate immune exposures, relying instead on TCR beta sequences and their occurrence across donors. Donor age, sex, ethnicity and CMV serostatus were compiled alongside the repertoire data. The aim of the study was to test whether cataloging public T cell receptors could identify signatures of past pathogen exposure.

CDR1 ENHRY and CDR2 SYGVKD were looked up in the germline V gene. V and J lose 3 bases and 2 bases, and a span of 10 bases separates them. The CDR3 sequence holds 14 residues, the cysteine and phenylalanine included. Only the CDR3 DNA stays, 42 bases, in frame from base 1. To prepare the library, the immunoSEQ multiplex PCR assay was applied. The multiplex PCR relied on a mix of 60 forward primers for TCR Vbeta segments and 13 reverse primers for TCR Jbeta segments. The CDR3 region of rearranged TCR beta genes was amplified from genomic DNA by a multiplex PCR assay. The amplified TCR beta libraries were sequenced on the Illumina HiSeq System as 87-base-pair reads. In the paper's pipeline: Across the 670 or so repertoires, a later analysis counted tens of millions of unique TCR beta chains, roughly 11 million of which were shared by at least two donors. Raw reads were error-corrected and collapsed into unique sequences by a nearest-neighbor algorithm in which closely related sequences were merged to remove PCR and sequencing errors. V, D and J gene segments were assigned by aligning CDR3 sequences to IMGT reference sequences. For a sequence to be retained, a match of at least six nucleotides was required to both a V gene segment and a J gene segment. Rearrangements were classified as productive when the CDR3 lacked stop codons and remained in frame with V and J, and all other rearrangements were classified as non-productive. Following IMGT convention, CDR3 was defined as the stretch from the second conserved V-encoded cysteine to the conserved J-encoded phenylalanine. Sequences without an unambiguous match to a single V gene segment were excluded from the earlier analysis of about 640 of the donors. An earlier analysis of fewer than 750 of the donors called V segments functional above 56.7% productive rearrangements and segregating when the between-donor standard deviation exceeded 5%. To diagnose cytomegalovirus status from the catalog of TCR beta chain sequences, a statistical classification framework was built. In a later analysis, V and J genes were assigned by comparing TCR nucleotide sequences against IMGT/GENE-DB human TR gene sequences. Using the TCRdist pipeline, a later analysis assigned CDR3 sequences along with most-parsimonious VDJ recombination scenarios. In a later analysis, each TCR beta chain was defined by its CDR3 amino acid sequence together with its V-gene family, and reads without a unique V-gene family were excluded. To address suspected cross-contamination and a sequencing artifact, a later analysis removed around 600 highly shared, low-generation-probability nucleotide sequences. In a later analysis, a clonal expansion index for each public chain was calculated from normalized within-repertoire ranks of inferred template counts. Generation probabilities in a later analysis came from a VDJ recombination model fitted to out-of-frame rearrangements, and those results were checked against IGoR. Hypergeometric tests were used in a later analysis to score TCR-TCR, TCR-HLA and TCR-CMV co-occurrence, with a repertoire-size bias correction applied to the TCR pairs. False discovery rates were estimated in a later analysis by permuting HLA or CMV assignments 20 times. In a later analysis, co-occurring TCRs were grouped with DBSCAN, and TCRdist sequence similarity was added when clustering was performed within HLA-allele-positive subsets. Repertoires with fewer than 30,000 or more than 120,000 public chains were left out of co-occurrence clustering, as were five repertoires with anomalous nucleotide sharing. TCRdb retrieved this table from immuneACCESS and kept in-frame rearrangements only. Not all clones are present; in checked studies, unresolved V genes account for under half, and no reason is known for the remainder. The DNA gave D and trimming, while V, J and clone size come from that table. This sample has approximately 89,000 clones in its table, and about two thirds of those were observed once. About 1.3% of the sample belongs to the ten largest clones.

The full study reports these points: Cytomegalovirus status was reported to be diagnosed by the classifier with high specificity and sensitivity in both the original and validation cohorts. Strong co-occurrence of HLA alleles, especially DR and DQ, made assigning TCR associations to individual alleles difficult. In a later analysis, the rate of TCR association differed among HLA loci, with DRB1 alleles having the most associated TCRs and HLA-C alleles having the fewest. The only immune exposure information available for the cohort was CMV serostatus. In a later genetic analysis, a missense DCLRE1C variant was associated with V-gene and J-gene trimming of TCR beta chains, and the association was replicated in an independent cohort. A group of highly shared sequence variants was considered likely to be a technical artifact of the sequencing pipeline. In this cohort, only TCR beta chains were sequenced, and detectable features were limited by the absence of alpha or paired-chain data. In vitro tests confirmed that a few of the cytomegalovirus-associated TCR beta chains recognize cytomegalovirus antigens. In a later analysis, several top co-occurrence clusters were reported to appear linked to parvovirus B19, influenza, CMV and Epstein-Barr virus. Correlated functional status among segregating V segments might be attributable to linkage disequilibrium, but an unknown experimental factor could not be ruled out. The presence/absence analyses assumed that sequencing depth was roughly uniform across donors, and that assumption may not be true. In a later genetic analysis, fewer N-insertions in productive TCRs were reported among donors in an Asian-associated ancestry cluster than the approximately 710-donor mean. It was suggested by the authors that the approach could potentially be generalized to other disease states and immunological phenotypes. Most TCR sequences were observed very rarely across donors, whereas some public TCRs were present in many individuals. The study gave a list of more than 150 TCR beta chains associated with cytomegalovirus. At a false discovery rate of 0.05, a later analysis linked 15,000 to 20,000 TCR beta sequences to specific HLA alleles. In an earlier analysis of roughly 500 of the donors, most TCR beta V segments appeared in productive rearrangements about 87% or about 30% of the time, broadly matching IMGT annotations. In a later analysis, HLA-associated TCR beta chains showed more clonal expansion and lower generation probabilities than non-associated chains that were equally common. Because HLA typing was unavailable for some donors at each locus, only the typed subset was used in association tests. According to a later analysis, most CMV-associated TCR beta chains appeared to be HLA-restricted, and the HLA associations seemed to be driven largely by CMV exposure. Because counts were too low, roughly 16 rarely observed V segments, including chromosome 9 orphons, were excluded from the earlier analysis of roughly 580 of the donors. A further reported finding was that TCR beta sequences accurately predicted the HLA-A and HLA-B alleles for most subjects in the first cohort. The 87-base-pair reads could not distinguish some IMGT-functional V segments, including TRBV6-2 and TRBV6-3, so those segments were excluded.

The cohort was made up of approximately 700 healthy bone marrow donors. At the time of sampling, all cohort members were nominally healthy, though unrecorded immune exposures were likely present. The donor tested CMV seronegative, placing the donor among the 350 to 400 seronegative members of the cohort. A peripheral blood sample was provided by each donor, and peripheral blood mononuclear cells were used for TCR beta sequencing. The Qiagen DNeasy Blood Extraction Kit was used to extract genomic DNA from the blood cell samples. On this clone: No antigen is known for it. Within one base of it there is no much larger clone, and no base qualities were kept.

The sequence joins TRBV10-3 to TRBJ1-1; a confident D gene designation cannot be given. This TCR came from a female donor in good health and CMV-seronegative. Sequencing was performed on PBMCs. The nucleotides are TGTGCCATCAGTGACCCGCGTGCCAACACTGAAGCTTTCTTT. This encodes CAISDPRANTEAFF.